Below, 12 T cell receptor beta chains from the same sample are listed, as sequenced in a study of blood T cell repertoires in COVID-19 (dated by TCRdb to about 2020). Receptor libraries were prepared by the immunoSEQ multiplex PCR assay. TCRdb limited this immuneACCESS table to in-frame rearrangements with V and J called. A share of clones is missing; checked studies link under half to unresolved V genes, and the rest is unexplained. This sample is represented by a few hundred thousand clones; 87% of them were singletons. Clones ranked in the top ten supply approximately 10% of the sample. Sequenced: PBMCs or T cells enriched from blood (not recorded which). These receptors originate from a man between 18 and 35 years old with acute COVID-19.

This chain connects TRBV5-1 to TRBJ2-3; 10 bases agree with TRBD2. Germline CDR1 and CDR2: SGHRS and YFSETQ. V dropped 1 base and J dropped 5; count of bases not matched to a gene: 1. CDR3 length: 14 amino acids. In DNA form, the CDR3 reads TGCGCCAGCAGCTTGACTAGCGGGAAAGATACGCAGTATTTT. The encoded protein is CASSLTSGKDTQYF.

In nucleotides, the CDR3 is TGTGCCAGCAGCTCCAGGACTGGGGCCAACGTCCTGACTTTC. It codes for CASSSRTGANVLTF. The rearrangement joins TRBV7-2 to TRBJ2-6; D is unclear. Trimming removed 4 bases from V and 2 bases from J, with 6 bases in between. Germline values: CDR1 SGHTA, CDR2 FQGNSA. The CDR3 consists of 14 residues.

The chain carries TRBV4-1 and TRBJ2-7; TRBD2 aligns across 7 bases. Germline CDR1 MGHRA, CDR2 YSYEKL. Losses at the gene ends were 1 base for V and 3 bases for J; bases not matched to a gene: 3. This CDR3 has 14 amino acids. CDR3 region: CASSQVTSVYEQYF. As DNA, the CDR3 is TGCGCCAGCAGCCAAGTTACTAGCGTCTACGAGCAGTACTTC.

The V call is TRBV7-2, the J call TRBJ2-7; perhaps TRBD2 as D (6 bases). CDR1 and CDR2 from the germline V gene are SGHTA and FQGNSA. The CDR3 runs 13 residues. The V and J ends lost 1 base and 4 bases respectively, with 8 bases between them. CDR3 in DNA: TGTGCCAGCAGCTTAGGGAGCGGGTACGAGCAGTACTTC. Amino acids: CASSLGSGYEQYF.

In this sample, this clone turned up once. J is TRBJ1-5 and V is TRBV2; 8 bases are shared with TRBD1. The CDR3 length is 15 residues. The germline gives CDR1 SNHLY, CDR2 FYNNEI. Unmatched junction bases numbered 8, after V lost 7 bases and J lost 3 bases. Here the CDR3 DNA reads TGTGCCAGCAATTTGGGGACAGGCTCCAATCAGCCCCAGCATTTT. The encoded protein is CASNLGTGSNQPQHF.

The rearrangement uses TRBV6-5 and TRBJ1-4, with no clear D. This CDR3 comprises 16 residues. Trimming pared 0 bases from V and 8 bases from J, leaving 16 bases between. Germline V gene sequence: CDR1 MNHEY, CDR2 SVGAGI. The CDR3 loop reads CASSYSALRQREKLFF. DNA of the CDR3: TGTGCCAGCAGTTACTCAGCGTTGCGGCAGCGGGAAAAACTGTTTTTT.

This chain connects TRBV2 to TRBJ2-1; 9 bases align to TRBD2. J lost 9 bases, V lost 7 bases, and 13 bases had no gene match. The CDR3 is 15 amino acids. CDR1 SNHLY and CDR2 FYNNEI come from the germline V gene. Here the CDR3 reads CASTTLAGTGGEQFF. The CDR3 region has the DNA TGTGCCAGCACCACCCTAGCGGGAACGGGGGGTGAGCAGTTCTTC.

The chain joins TRBV5-4 to TRBJ1-2, with D possibly being TRBD1 (5 bases). With 0 bases removed from V and 4 bases from J, the gap between germline ends came to 16 bases. The CDR3 sequence is 16 residues long. CDR1 SGHNT and CDR2 YYREEE come from the germline V gene (reference sequence). CDR3 amino acids: CASSLGQRQFLYGYTF. In nucleotides, the CDR3 is TGTGCCAGCAGCTTGGGGCAAAGACAGTTTCTCTATGGCTACACCTTC.

The chain couples TRBV4-1 to TRBJ2-5; perhaps TRBD1 as D (5 bases). V lost 3 bases and J lost 3, with 8 bases in between. Per the germline V gene, CDR1 is MGHRA and CDR2 is YSYEKL. The CDR3 contains 13 residues. The CDR3 bases are TGCGCCAGCAGCCAGGGGCCTGAAGAGACCCAGTACTTC. Amino acids: CASSQGPEETQYF.

The genes are TRBV24-1 and TRBJ2-1, with D perhaps matching TRBD2 (6 bases). CDR3 size: 14 residues. Germline values: CDR1 KGHDR, CDR2 SFDVKD. V lost 11 bases to trimming and J lost 4 bases, with 17 bases between them. CDR3 protein: CAIARGRGYNEQFF. CDR3 nucleotides: TGTGCCATTGCAAGGGGACGGGGGTACAATGAGCAGTTCTTC.

The count of this clone is one. V and J are TRBV11-2 and TRBJ2-1; the D gene is possibly TRBD1 (5 bases). From germline, CDR1 is SGHAT and CDR2 FQNNGV. The CDR3 is made up of 16 amino acids. Trimming stripped 4 bases from V and 9 bases from J, with 22 bases between. The CDR3 spells CASSYDWAGRSGEQFF. CDR3 nucleotide sequence: TGTGCCAGCAGCTATGACTGGGCAGGGCGTTCCGGTGAGCAGTTCTTC. The full variable domain, in which reference TRBV11-2 and TRBJ2-1 provide the parts outside the CDR3, is EAGVAQSPRYKIIEKRQSVAFWCNPISGHATLYWYQQILGQGPKLLIQFQNNGVVDDSQLPKDRFSAERLKGVDSTLKIQPAKLEDSAVYLCASSYDWAGRSGEQFFGPGTRLTVL.

The genes are TRBV11-3 and TRBJ2-5; weak D call: TRBD1 (6 bases). The CDR3 is 15 amino acids. Germline loops: CDR1 SGHNT, CDR2 YENEEA. V was clipped by 2 bases and J by 5 bases, with 15 bases between them. CDR3 region: CASSLQGSWRETQYF. CDR3 nucleotides: TGTGCCAGCAGCTTACAGGGGAGTTGGAGGGAGACCCAGTACTTC.